The clone carrying this T cell receptor (beta chain) was seen a few times. Its antigen remains unknown. This record comes from a study of blood T cells in healthy people across ages. Every donor contributed around 10 milliliters of peripheral blood by blood draw. The CDR3 totals 17 residues. The germline V gene encodes CDR1 DFQATT and CDR2 SNEGSKA (reference sequence). Study-wide points: Long-lived donors exceeded aged donors in naive CD4+ cells and diversity. Roughly linear age-related decline in beta diversity appeared, significant by age around 40.

Through a sample-barcoded 5' primer and a J-beta primer mix, a second PCR was run for 7 to 11 cycles. Via MiXCR, TCRdb re-called the 5' RACE reads, giving one row per CDR3 protein. The sample holds hundreds of thousands of distinct CDR3 sequences, around 43% seen once. The TCR originated in a man in his 60s in good health. Material for sequencing was blood. This chain connects TRBV20-1 to TRBJ2-7; TRBD2 agrees at 15 bases. The J call may be faulty, since TRBJ2-5 better matches the DNA end. The CDR3 loop reads CSAKEGLGLAGGETQYF. For the CDR3, the DNA is TGCAGTGCTAAGGAGGGGCTGGGACTAGCGGGGGGTGAGACCCAGTACTTC.